The 11 T cell receptor beta chains reported below all come from one sample, sequenced in a study of brain T cells in children with intractable seizures. The method was immunoSEQ multiplex PCR; TCRdb's version includes in-frame clones alone and lacks a portion of them. The sample consists of 110,000 or so clones, 90% to 95% of them appearing once. The material sequenced was peripheral blood, taken at surgery. These receptors were taken from a boy in the first two years of life with hemimegalencephaly and intractable seizures.

This clone appeared once. The chain carries TRBV5-8 and TRBJ2-3; TRBD1 matches 7 bases. V dropped 7 bases and J dropped 1; count of bases not matched to a gene: 6. This CDR3 has 14 residues. The germline V gene encodes CDR1 SGHTS and CDR2 YDEGEE. CDR3 coding DNA: TGTGCCAGCGCGAGGGGACAGCGCACAGATACGCAGTATTTT. As protein: CASARGQRTDTQYF.

The chain recombines TRBV24-1 with TRBJ2-1, with D tentatively TRBD2 (7 bases). Germline assignment: CDR1 KGHDR and CDR2 SFDVKD. This CDR3 has 17 amino acids. Trimming shortened V by 4 bases and J by 3 bases, and 18 bases separated the two germline ends. Here the CDR3 reads CATSDSPGAGDYNEQFF. CDR3 DNA: TGTGCCACCAGTGACTCCCCGGGGGCGGGAGACTACAATGAGCAGTTCTTC.

The chain couples TRBV4-3 to TRBJ2-3; D gene unclear. Trimming took off 1 base at V and 6 bases at J, with 8 bases between the two ends. The CDR3 is made up of 13 amino acids. Germline loops: CDR1 LGHNA, CDR2 YSLEER. The CDR3: CASSQGRTDTQYF. The CDR3, as DNA: TGCGCCAGCAGCCAAGGTAGAACTGATACGCAGTATTTT.

The rearrangement uses TRBV27 and TRBJ1-1, with 8 bases lining up with TRBD1. The CDR3 is 15 residues long. With V trimmed by 10 bases and J by 4 bases, 14 bases remained unmatched. Germline V gives CDR1 MNHEY, CDR2 SMNVEV (reference sequence). The CDR3 loop reads CATLPTHRGGTEAFF. The CDR3 region has the DNA TGTGCCACCCTCCCGACCCACAGGGGGGGCACTGAAGCTTTCTTT.

This clone was picked up one time. The chain uses TRBV5-4 and TRBJ1-2; possibly TRBD1 for D (5 bases). The CDR3 covers 13 residues. The V gene's germline CDR1 is SGHNT and CDR2 YYREEE (reference sequence). V was cut by 1 base and J by 3 bases, with 7 bases left in between. This CDR3 reads CASSLRGDYGYTF. CDR3 nucleotides: TGTGCCAGCAGCTTGAGGGGAGACTATGGCTACACCTTC.

The J gene is TRBJ2-3, the V gene TRBV7-3, with no clear D. The CDR3 length is 13 residues. Germline V CDR1 and CDR2: SGHTA, FQGTGA. V lost 1 base to trimming and J lost 6 bases, with 8 bases between them. The CDR3 bases are TGTGCCAGCAGCTTAAAGTTCTGGGATACGCAGTATTTT. Its protein product is CASSLKFWDTQYF.

The chain recombines TRBV6-5 with TRBJ2-3, with D hard to call. The CDR3 covers 12 residues. Germline CDR1 and CDR2: MNHEY and SVGAGI. V lost 4 bases and J lost 11, with 13 bases in between. The chain's CDR3 is CASSSIDSRQYF. CDR3 DNA sequence: TGTGCCAGCAGTTCGATTGACTCGAGGCAGTATTTT.

The V gene is TRBV11-3, the J gene TRBJ2-1; 11 bases are a match to TRBD2. This CDR3 has 16 residues. Germline V gives CDR1 SGHNT, CDR2 YENEEA. The trim removed 0 bases at V and 11 bases at J, leaving 9 bases unmatched. The CDR3 DNA reads as TGTGCCAGCAGCTTAGATGGTCGGGTAGCGGGAGGGAAGCAGTTCTTC. Translation: CASSLDGRVAGGKQFF.

The chain is built from TRBV7-9 and TRBJ1-2; D is uncertain. V lost 5 bases and J 8 bases, leaving 18 bases between the germline ends. CDR1 SEHNR and CDR2 FQNEAQ come from the germline V gene (reference sequence). The CDR3 consists of 14 residues. Here the CDR3 DNA reads TGTGCCAGCAGCCCTGCACTCCTCGATGGGGGCTACACCTTC. Protein sequence: CASSPALLDGGYTF.

The chain combines TRBV7-3 with TRBJ2-1; 14 bases map to TRBD2. Germline assignment: CDR1 SGHTA and CDR2 FQGTGA. This CDR3 region has 17 residues. V trimming: 5 bases; J trimming: 9 bases; junction bases outside the gene matches: 12. CDR3 DNA sequence: TGTGCCAGCAGCCCCTCCGGGACTAGCGGGAGTAAGGGTGAGCAGTTCTTC. Translating gives CASSPSGTSGSKGEQFF.

This chain links TRBV4-2 with TRBJ2-4, with unresolved D. Trimming stripped 4 bases from V and 6 bases from J, with 16 bases between. Germline-derived CDR1 and CDR2 are LGHNA and YNFKEQ. The length of the CDR3 is 15 residues. The CDR3 protein is CASSLQPMGTNIQYF. The DNA of the CDR3 is TGTGCCAGCAGCCTCCAACCCATGGGAACAAACATTCAGTACTTC.